The entry below describes one T cell receptor beta chain. This sample was included in a study of graft-versus-host responses after intestinal transplantation. About the research overall: Recipients were all induced with anti-thymocyte globulin, then given tacrolimus and steroids for about three years.

Clones were read by immunoSEQ multiplex PCR, and TCRdb kept only the in-frame ones, dropping some. Found here are around 15,000 clones, around 87% of them singletons; the top ten hold around 6.6%. V lost 3 bases and J lost 3, with 17 bases in between. This CDR3 contains 16 residues. Germline loops: CDR1 LNHNV, CDR2 YYDKDF (reference sequence). The specimen was bone marrow, collected approximately 120 days after intestinal transplantation. The chain carries TRBV15 and TRBJ1-1; the D gene is possibly TRBD1 (5 bases). The TCR comes from a human patient who received an intestinal transplant, so some T cells may come from the graft donor. CDR3 in amino acids: CATSRGWGSPDTEAFF. The DNA for the CDR3 is TGTGCCACCAGCAGGGGGTGGGGGTCCCCGGACACTGAAGCTTTCTTT. The full variable domain, with the rest looked up from reference TRBV15 and TRBJ1-1, is DAMVIQNPRYQVTQFGKPVTLSCSQTLNHNVMYWYQQKSSQAPKLLFHYYDKDFNNEADTPDNFQSRRPNTSFCFLDIRSPGLGDTAMYLCATSRGWGSPDTEAFFGQGTRLTVV.